The present T cell receptor beta chain was sequenced within a study of beta chain features in type 1 diabetes. Points on this clone: Its antigen is currently unknown.

V was clipped by 5 bases and J by 2 bases; unmatched bases: 5. The CDR3 consists of 15 residues. Germline CDR1 and CDR2: SEHNR and FQNEAQ (reference sequence). Findings of the study overall: Since sequencing was performed on cDNA, cells with high TCR expression could be over-represented.

Sequenced material consisted of expressed TCRB transcripts (all of the isolated RNA was reverse transcribed). Clones were sequenced by immunoSEQ multiplex PCR, and TCRdb holds only the in-frame ones, with some missing. The sample records roughly 370,000 clones, approximately 14% being singletons. This TCR was sampled from a man aged 25 to 40 in good health. The chain has TRBV7-9 and TRBJ2-3; TRBD1 matches 9 bases. What was sequenced was naive CD4+ T cells from blood. CDR3 coding DNA: TGTGCCAGCAGCCCCGGGACAGGGACCACAGATACGCAGTATTTT. Translation: CASSPGTGTTDTQYF.